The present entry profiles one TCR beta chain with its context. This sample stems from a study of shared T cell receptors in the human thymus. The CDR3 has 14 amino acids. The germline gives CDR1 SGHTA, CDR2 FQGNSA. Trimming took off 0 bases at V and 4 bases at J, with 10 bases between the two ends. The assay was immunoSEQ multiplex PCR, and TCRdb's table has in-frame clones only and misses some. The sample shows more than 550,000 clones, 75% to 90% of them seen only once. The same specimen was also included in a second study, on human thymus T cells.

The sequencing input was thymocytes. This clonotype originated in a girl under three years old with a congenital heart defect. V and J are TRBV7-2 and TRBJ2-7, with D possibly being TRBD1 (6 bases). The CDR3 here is CASSLATGAYEQYF. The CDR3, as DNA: TGTGCCAGCAGCTTAGCGACAGGTGCTTACGAGCAGTACTTC.